This record looks at one T cell receptor beta chain sequence and its context. What it binds is unknown. Some clones are missing from TCRdb's copy, which holds only in-frame ones; the method was immunoSEQ multiplex PCR. This table holds about 2.1 million clones, over 85% found once. The sample originates from a study of shared clonotypes between healthy human individuals. Turning to the study itself: A donor's plate count was three for CD4 naive and three for CD4 memory; CD8 naive had two and CD8 memory one. Overall study findings and caveats: Clonotype sharing across several donors was observed for around 5% of naive CD4 clonotypes.

The germline V gene has CDR1 LGHNA and CDR2 YSLEER. With 1 base removed from V and 4 bases from J, the gap between germline ends came to 10 bases. The CDR3 length is 15 residues. The naive CD8 population came from CD45RO-negative cells selected for CCR7, without terminally differentiated effector memory CD45RA+ cells. The sequence was obtained from a man aged 18 to 30 in good health. Some clones in this sample may be carry-over from other donors' samples. The chain combines TRBV4-3 with TRBJ2-2; either TRBD1 or TRBD2 may fit D (5 bases each). The sample consisted of naive CD8+ T cells from PBMCs. The CDR3 reads CASSQGGTVTGELFF. CDR3 bases: TGCGCCAGCAGCCAAGGTGGGACCGTCACCGGGGAGCTGTTTTTT.